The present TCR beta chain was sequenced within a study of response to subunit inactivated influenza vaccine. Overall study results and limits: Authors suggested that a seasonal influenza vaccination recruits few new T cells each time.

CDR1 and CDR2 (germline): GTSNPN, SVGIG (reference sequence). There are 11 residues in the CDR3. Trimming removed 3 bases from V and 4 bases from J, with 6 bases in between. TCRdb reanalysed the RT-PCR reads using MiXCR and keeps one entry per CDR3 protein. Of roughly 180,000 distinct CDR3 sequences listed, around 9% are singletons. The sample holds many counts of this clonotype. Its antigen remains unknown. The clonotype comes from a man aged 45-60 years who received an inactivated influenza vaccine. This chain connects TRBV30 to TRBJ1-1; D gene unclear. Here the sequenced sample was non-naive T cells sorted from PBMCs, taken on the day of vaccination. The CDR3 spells CAWSWGTEAFF. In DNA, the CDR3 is TGTGCCTGGAGCTGGGGCACTGAAGCTTTCTTT.